These T cell receptor beta chains were read from a single sample in a study of T-cell reconstitution after alpha-beta-depleted transplantation in children. TCRdb ran MiXCR on the PCR reads and lists one entry per CDR3 protein. The top ten hold around 13% of the sample, which has 70,000 to 95,000 distinct CDR3 sequences, more than 10% seen once. Here the sequenced sample was PBMCs from the stem cell graft donor, taken from the stem cell graft. These TCRs come from a human donor who donated a stem cell graft to a child with inherited bone marrow failure. The CDR3 runs from the conserved cysteine through the conserved F or W. D genes are given only for firm matches. The size entry is marked missing in some rows and otherwise reads once, few, many or a size class.

V gene	D gene	clone size	J gene	CDR3 DNA	CDR3 protein
TRBV29-1	TRBD1	many	TRBJ1-4	TGCAGCGTTGTCGGGACAGGGGTGGGGGCGAATGAAAAACTGTTTTTT	CSVVGTGVGANEKLFF
TRBV6-1	TRBD1	many	TRBJ2-5	TGTGCCAGCAGTGAAGTGAGGGGGCGAGAGACCCAGTACTTC	CASSEVRGRETQYF
TRBV10-3	TRBD2	many	TRBJ2-2	TGTGCCATCAGGGCCCCCGGGACTAGCGGGAGAAGTGACACCGGGGAGCTGTTTTTT	CAIRAPGTSGRSDTGELFF
TRBV12-3/TRBV12-4	.	many	TRBJ1-2	TGTGCCAGCAGTCCCACGGGACGGATTAACTATGGCTACACCTTC	CASSPTGRINYGYTF
TRBV24-1	TRBD1	many	TRBJ2-3	TGTGCCACCAGTGACCCGGACAGGACAGATACGCAGTATTTT	CATSDPDRTDTQYF
TRBV19	TRBD2	many	TRBJ2-1	TGTGCCAGTAGTATGGGGACTAGCGGGGACAATGAGCAGTTCTTC	CASSMGTSGDNEQFF
TRBV5-1	.	.	TRBJ2-5	TGCGCCAGCAGCTTGGGAGCAGCACAAGAGACCCAGTACTTC	CASSLGAAQETQYF
TRBV29-1	.	many	TRBJ1-1	TGCAGCGTTGAAGGTAGACACCTTGAAGCTTTCTTT	CSVEGRHLEAFF
TRBV28	.	few	TRBJ2-2	TGTGCCAGCAGTTTTTCGGGGGCCGCTTACACCGGGGAGCTGTTTTTT	CASSFSGAAYTGELFF
TRBV12-3/TRBV12-4	.	many	TRBJ1-2	TGTGCCAGCAGATCGGACACTAACTATGGCTACACCTTC	CASRSDTNYGYTF
TRBV20-1	.	many	TRBJ2-5	TGCAGTGCTCTACCGGGACTGAAGGAGACCCAGTACTTC	CSALPGLKETQYF
TRBV9	TRBD2	many	TRBJ2-7	TGTGCCAGCAGCGCCGGGACTATCTACGAGCAGTACTTC	CASSAGTIYEQYF